These 21 T cell receptor beta chains came from one sample sequenced in a study of blood T cell repertoires in COVID-19. Profiled with immunoSEQ multiplex PCR; TCRdb holds only in-frame clones, not every one. The sample contains under 200,000 clones, 76% of which appear only once. The source material was peripheral blood. Receptors originate from a woman at least 80 years old with acute or convalescent COVID-19.

The V gene is TRBV19, the J gene TRBJ2-1, with 8 bases aligning to TRBD1. Per the germline V gene, CDR1 is LNHDA and CDR2 is SQIVND (reference sequence). The CDR3 spans 14 residues. Trimming removed 6 bases from V and 1 base from J; junction bases left unmatched: 2. DNA of the CDR3: TGTGCCAGTAGCACAGGGGGGTCCTACAATGAGCAGTTCTTC. Amino acid sequence: CASSTGGSYNEQFF.

This rearrangement joins TRBV24-1 to TRBJ2-3; D is undetermined. The V end was cut by 4 bases, the J end by 0 bases, with 7 bases between. This CDR3 spans 14 amino acids. CDR1 is KGHDR and CDR2 is SFDVKD in the germline V gene. CDR3 in DNA: TGTGCCACCAGTGACTACTCTAGCACAGATACGCAGTATTTT. Amino acid sequence: CATSDYSSTDTQYF.

This clone showed up just once. The chain links TRBV6-4 to TRBJ2-2; D remains ambiguous. The CDR3 has 14 residues. The germline V and J ends were trimmed by 6 bases and 0 bases, with 8 bases remaining between them. The germline gives CDR1 MRHNA, CDR2 SNTAGT. The CDR3 DNA reads as TGTGCCAGCAGGGCATTCACGAACACCGGGGAGCTGTTTTTT. It codes for CASRAFTNTGELFF.

V usage is TRBV7-8 and J usage is TRBJ1-2, with TRBD1 as a possible D gene (5 bases). CDR1 and CDR2 (germline): SGHVS, FQNEAQ. Trimming cost V 8 bases and J 4 bases, with 14 bases left between them. CDR3 length: 13 amino acids. CDR3: CASGLGRGYGYTF. CDR3 sequence (DNA): TGTGCCAGCGGATTGGGTAGGGGCTATGGCTACACCTTC.

J is TRBJ1-1 and V is TRBV6-5, with D maybe TRBD1 (5 bases). Germline V gives CDR1 MNHEY, CDR2 SVGAGI. Trimming removed 8 bases from V and 5 bases from J, with 15 bases in between. This CDR3 contains 13 residues. As DNA, the CDR3 is TGTGCCAGCGAGCGGCGGGGGTGGACTGAAGCTTTCTTT. Its translation is CASERRGWTEAFF.

This clone was observed a handful of times. This rearrangement joins TRBV11-2 to TRBJ2-7, with 12 bases aligning to TRBD1. CDR3 length equals 16 residues. V lost 4 bases and J lost 6; bases outside the gene matches: 10. Germline V lookup: CDR1 SGHAT, CDR2 FQNNGV. The CDR3 loop reads CASSSGDRGRGGEQYF. The CDR3 DNA is TGTGCCAGCAGCTCGGGGGACAGGGGGCGAGGGGGCGAGCAGTACTTC.

The V and J genes are TRBV7-2 and TRBJ2-7, with D maybe TRBD2 (6 bases). Germline CDR1 SGHTA, CDR2 FQGNSA. The ends were cut back, 3 bases at V and 3 bases at J, with 9 bases in the middle. CDR3 size: 13 residues. The CDR3 nucleotides read TGTGCCAGCAGCTTGGACTACTACTACGAGCAGTACTTC. Translated, it gives CASSLDYYYEQYF.

The chain carries TRBV5-6 and TRBJ1-1; 9 nucleotides align to TRBD1. The CDR3 totals 14 residues. Germline V lookup: CDR1 SGHDT, CDR2 YYEEEE. With V trimmed by 2 bases and J by 4 bases, 3 bases remained unmatched. The CDR3 DNA follows: TGTGCCAGCAGCTTCAACAGGGGGCTCACTGAAGCTTTCTTT. This gives the protein CASSFNRGLTEAFF.

This chain uses TRBV19 with TRBJ1-6, with a tentative D call TRBD1 (5 bases). V lost 9 bases and J 6 bases, leaving 12 bases between the germline ends. This CDR3 contains 13 residues. Germline V gene lookup returns CDR1 LNHDA and CDR2 SQIVND (reference sequence). CDR3 DNA sequence: TGTGCCAGCAGACAGACAGCTAATTCACCCCTCCACTTT. It encodes CASRQTANSPLHF.

The CDR3 DNA reads as TGTGCCAGCAGACCAGGACGGACTCTCGACCTTAACACTGAAGCTTTCTTT. Protein: CASRPGRTLDLNTEAFF. The rearrangement joins TRBV27 to TRBJ1-1; no clear D. Trimming removed 6 bases from V and 2 bases from J, with 22 bases in between. The CDR3 runs 17 residues. Germline V lookup: CDR1 MNHEY, CDR2 SMNVEV (reference sequence).

The chain has TRBV19 and TRBJ1-1; D remains ambiguous. This CDR3 region has 15 residues. V was cut by 0 bases and J by 1 base, with 9 bases left in between. Germline-derived CDR1 and CDR2 are LNHDA and SQIVND (reference sequence). The CDR3 spells CASSIDPRENTEAFF. CDR3 sequence (DNA): TGTGCCAGTAGTATAGATCCCCGGGAGAACACTGAAGCTTTCTTT.

The chain couples TRBV4-1 to TRBJ2-5, with 7 bases aligning to TRBD2. From germline, CDR1 is MGHRA and CDR2 YSYEKL. The CDR3 spans 14 residues. After removal of 0 bases from V and 7 bases from J, the junction contained 5 bases not matched to a gene. The CDR3 reads CASSQEGGSATQYF. The CDR3 DNA follows: TGCGCCAGCAGCCAAGAGGGGGGGTCGGCGACCCAGTACTTC.

The CDR3 DNA is TGCGCCAGCAGCTCACCTGACAGGGGCAATACTGAAGCTTTCTTT. It encodes CASSSPDRGNTEAFF. The chain is built from TRBV5-1 and TRBJ1-1, with 8 nucleotides matching TRBD1. The ends lost 3 bases at V and 5 bases at J; junction bases unmatched: 9. The length of the CDR3 is 15 residues. Looked up from germline, CDR1 is SGHRS and CDR2 is YFSETQ.

The chain links TRBV6-5 to TRBJ1-3; D not resolved. Trimming shortened V by 0 bases and J by 3 bases, and 9 bases separated the two germline ends. Germline CDR1 is MNHEY and CDR2 is SVGAGI. The CDR3 is 15 residues long. As DNA, the CDR3 is TGTGCCAGCAGTTACTCGATAGGAGGTGGAAACACCATATATTTT. Amino acids: CASSYSIGGGNTIYF.

V gene TRBV20-1 combines with J gene TRBJ1-1, with no clear D. Germline assignment: CDR1 DFQATT and CDR2 SNEGSKA (reference sequence). The CDR3 contains 11 residues. V was cut by 5 bases and J by 4 bases, with 8 bases left in between. Here the CDR3 DNA reads TGCAGTGCTTCCAGCGGCACTGAAGCTTTCTTT. This codes for CSASSGTEAFF.

The chain couples TRBV12-3 or TRBV12-4 to TRBJ2-5; no clear D. This CDR3 region has 12 residues. V shed 3 bases and J shed 1 base, with 3 bases lying between them. The CDR3: CASSLAQETQYF. The CDR3 DNA follows: TGTGCCAGCAGTTTGGCCCAAGAGACCCAGTACTTC.

The V gene is TRBV3-1 (or the pseudogene TRBV3-2), the J gene TRBJ1-3; D unclear. The CDR3 is 15 residues long. Germline V gene data show CDR1 as LGHDT and CDR2 as YNNKEL (reference sequence). V was clipped by 2 bases and J by 3 bases, with 11 bases between them. The CDR3 spells CASSQLGVFGNTIYF. CDR3 nucleotide sequence: TGTGCCAGCAGCCAATTAGGAGTTTTTGGAAACACCATATATTTT.

The genes are TRBV10-3 and TRBJ1-6, with a weak D call TRBD1 (5 bases). Germline V gene sequence: CDR1 ENHRY, CDR2 SYGVKD. V was cut by 3 bases and J by 8 bases, with 11 bases left in between. The CDR3 length is 14 residues. CDR3 DNA: TGTGCCATCAGTGATGAGGGAGGGGATTCACCCCTCCACTTT. Encoded protein: CAISDEGGDSPLHF.

The chain has TRBV27 and TRBJ2-2; a weak D match, TRBD1 (6 bases). In germline, CDR1 is MNHEY, CDR2 SMNVEV (reference sequence). The CDR3 length is 15 residues. V was clipped by 9 bases and J by 7 bases, with 21 bases between them. In DNA, the CDR3 is TGTGCCAGTCGAATAGGGGGAAAGTTTAGCGGGGAGCTGTTTTTT. Amino acids: CASRIGGKFSGELFF.

The chain is built from TRBV11-2 and TRBJ1-2; D may be TRBD1 (5 bases). Germline CDR1 and CDR2: SGHAT and FQNNGV. There are 13 residues in the CDR3. Trimming shortened V by 1 base and J by 8 bases, and 11 bases separated the two germline ends. The CDR3 loop is CASSLGTGVGYTF. CDR3 bases: TGTGCCAGCAGCTTAGGAACGGGGGTAGGCTACACCTTC.

In its sample, this clone was seen once. V and J are TRBV14 and TRBJ1-1, with unresolved D. The CDR3 is made up of 13 amino acids. V was trimmed by 4 bases and J by 0 bases, leaving 6 bases between them. The germline V gene has CDR1 SGHDN and CDR2 FVKESK. DNA of the CDR3: TGTGCCAGCAGCCGCGAGATGAACACTGAAGCTTTCTTT. As protein: CASSREMNTEAFF.